Below are 20 T cell receptor beta chains sequenced from a single sample in a study of OX40 agonist ivuxolimab in advanced cancers. The table came from immunoSEQ multiplex PCR; TCRdb's copy has only in-frame clones and leaves some out. Of around 80,000 clones in the sample, approximately 85% are singletons; the top ten hold about 3%. Sequenced here: CD4+ or CD8+ T cells sorted from blood, sampled in a trial of the OX40 agonist ivuxolimab. The receptor set was obtained from an adult with an advanced solid tumor such as melanoma, head and neck, liver or kidney cancer.

V is TRBV7-2 and J is TRBJ2-6; the D gene is possibly TRBD2 (5 bases). There are 15 residues in the CDR3. CDR1 is SGHTA and CDR2 is FQGNSA in the germline V gene. V lost 6 bases and J lost 0, with 9 bases in between. For the CDR3, the DNA is TGTGCCAGCAGGACGGGATTCTCTGGGGCCAACGTCCTGACTTTC. The encoded protein is CASRTGFSGANVLTF.

The chain combines TRBV4-3 with TRBJ1-2; 8 nucleotides match TRBD1. The CDR3 extends over 16 amino acids. Germline V CDR1 and CDR2: LGHNA, YSLEER. The J segment lost 4 bases and the V segment lost 2 bases, leaving 9 bases of the junction unmatched. The CDR3 region has the DNA TGCGCCAGCAGCCAAACTCCGACAGGGGCGGGCTATGGCTACACCTTC. Translating gives CASSQTPTGAGYGYTF.

V gene TRBV12-5 combines with J gene TRBJ1-3, with TRBD1 matching over 10 bases. CDR1 is LGHNT and CDR2 is FRNRAP in the germline V gene. V was pared by 2 bases and J by 2 bases, with 9 bases of the junction left unmatched. This CDR3 comprises 18 residues. The CDR3 coding sequence is TGTGCTAGTGGTTTGTATTTCTTAGGGACAGGGGCTGGAAACACCATATATTTT. Amino acids: CASGLYFLGTGAGNTIYF.

V usage is TRBV5-4 and J usage is TRBJ2-3; possibly TRBD1 for D (5 bases). CDR3 length: 15 amino acids. The germline CDR1 and CDR2 sequences are SGHNT and YYREEE (reference sequence). V shed 4 bases and J shed 0 bases, with 12 bases lying between them. This chain's CDR3 is CASSPDTLSTDTQYF. In DNA, the CDR3 is TGTGCCAGCAGCCCGGACACACTAAGCACAGATACGCAGTATTTT.

This chain uses TRBV7-2 with TRBJ2-3; no clear D gene. The germline CDR1 and CDR2 sequences are SGHTA and FQGNSA. The V end was cut by 3 bases, the J end by 4 bases, with 11 bases between. This CDR3 comprises 14 residues. In DNA form, the CDR3 reads TGTGCCAGCAGCTTGTACGGACCCGCAGATACGCAGTATTTT. Amino acid sequence: CASSLYGPADTQYF.

The V gene is TRBV6-6, the J gene TRBJ1-1, with 8 bases fitting TRBD1. The CDR3 length is 12 residues. After removal of 5 bases from V and 8 bases from J, the junction contained 4 bases not matched to a gene. The germline V gene encodes CDR1 MNHNY and CDR2 SVGAGI (reference sequence). The CDR3 spells CASSDWDREAFF. For the CDR3, the DNA is TGTGCCAGCAGTGACTGGGACAGGGAAGCTTTCTTT.

The chain links TRBV11-2 to TRBJ1-5; TRBD1 matches 8 bases. The germline gives CDR1 SGHAT, CDR2 FQNNGV. The junction had 3 bases not matched to a gene; V was cut back by 0 bases and J by 5 bases. The CDR3 totals 15 residues. In DNA, the CDR3 is TGTGCCAGCAGCTTAGATTCAGGGGGCGATCAGCCCCAGCATTTT. Its translation is CASSLDSGGDQPQHF.

V is TRBV18 and J is TRBJ1-1; D uncertain. CDR1 is KGHSH and CDR2 is LQKENI in the germline V gene. Trimming pared 5 bases from V and 1 base from J, leaving 8 bases between. CDR3 length: 13 residues. CDR3 nucleotide sequence: TGTGCCAGCTCAAAGAACAGGAACACTGAAGCTTTCTTT. Encoded protein: CASSKNRNTEAFF.

The genes are TRBV18 and TRBJ2-5; 8 bases line up with TRBD1. Looked up from germline, CDR1 is KGHSH and CDR2 is LQKENI. The CDR3 runs 15 residues. V shed 0 bases and J 5 bases; nucleotides not matched to a gene: 5. DNA of the CDR3: TGTGCCAGCTCACCACCGGACAGGGAATGGGAGACCCAGTACTTC. Its protein is CASSPPDREWETQYF.

This clone showed up many times. The V gene is TRBV6-1, the J gene TRBJ2-7; possibly TRBD1 for D (6 bases). Germline V lookup: CDR1 MNHNS, CDR2 SASEGT. There are 14 residues in the CDR3. V shed 5 bases and J shed 3 bases, with 14 bases lying between them. CDR3 loop: CASSPQTGSYEQYF. The CDR3 region has the DNA TGTGCCAGCAGTCCTCAAACAGGGAGCTACGAGCAGTACTTC.

The chain recombines TRBV7-6 with TRBJ1-1; D gene unclear. The CDR3 extends over 16 amino acids. V gave up 1 base and J gave up 4 bases, with 16 bases separating them. Germline-derived CDR1 and CDR2 are SGHVS and FNYEAQ. CDR3: CASSLGRPGPTTEAFF. In DNA, the CDR3 is TGTGCCAGCAGCTTAGGTCGCCCAGGCCCCACCACTGAAGCTTTCTTT. The full variable domain, completed using reference TRBV7-6 and TRBJ1-1, is GAGVSQSPRYKVTKRGQDVALRCDPISGHVSLYWYRQALGQGPEFLTYFNYEAQQDKSGLPNDRFSAERPEGSISTLTIQRTEQRDSAMYRCASSLGRPGPTTEAFFGQGTRLTVV.

The chain uses TRBV18 and TRBJ1-5, with 9 nucleotides matching TRBD1. V was clipped by 5 bases and J by 6 bases; unmatched bases: 5. CDR1 is KGHSH, CDR2 LQKENI, per germline. The CDR3 covers 14 residues. CDR3 loop: CASSETGGTQPQHF. The CDR3 DNA follows: TGTGCCAGCTCAGAGACAGGGGGAACTCAGCCCCAGCATTTT. Combining the CDR3 with reference TRBV18 and TRBJ1-5 gives the whole variable domain NAGVMQNPRHLVRRRGQEARLRCSPMKGHSHVYWYRQLPEEGLKFMVYLQKENIIDESGMPKERFSAEFPKEGPSILRIQQVVRGDSAAYFCASSETGGTQPQHFGDGTRLSIL.

The rearrangement joins TRBV19 to TRBJ1-2; 7 bases fit TRBD1. The V segment lost 5 bases and the J segment 4 bases; nucleotides outside the gene matches: 7. The CDR3 loop spans 14 amino acids. Per the germline V gene, CDR1 is LNHDA and CDR2 is SQIVND (reference sequence). This CDR3 is CASSAKTGAYGYTF. For the CDR3, the DNA is TGTGCCAGTAGTGCCAAAACAGGGGCCTATGGCTACACCTTC.

The chain employs TRBV5-4 and TRBJ1-4, with D possibly being TRBD1 (5 bases). Trimming left V 3 bases short and J 0 bases short, with 9 bases between. The CDR3 runs to 15 residues. The germline gives CDR1 SGHNT, CDR2 YYREEE (reference sequence). The CDR3 is CASSSGTSTNEKLFF. The CDR3 coding sequence is TGTGCCAGCAGCTCTGGGACTTCAACTAATGAAAAACTGTTTTTT.

V gene TRBV5-1 combines with J gene TRBJ2-4, with a tentative D call TRBD2 (7 bases). This CDR3 spans 17 amino acids. Germline V gives CDR1 SGHRS, CDR2 YFSETQ. V gave up 0 bases and J gave up 2 bases, with 15 bases separating them. The CDR3 sequence: CASSLVSGGSPKNIQYF. The CDR3 DNA sequence: TGCGCCAGCAGCTTGGTCTCGGGGGGCTCACCCAAAAACATTCAGTACTTC. Looking up the rest from reference TRBV5-1 and TRBJ2-4 gives the full variable domain: KAGVTQTPRYLIKTRGQQVTLSCSPISGHRSVSWYQQTPGQGLQFLFEYFSETQRNKGNFPGRFSGRQFSNSRSEMNVSTLELGDSALYLCASSLVSGGSPKNIQYFGAGTRLSVL.

The chain recombines TRBV18 with TRBJ1-3, with D possibly being TRBD1 (5 bases). Trimming took 7 bases from V and 0 from J, leaving 13 bases between them. Per germline, CDR1 KGHSH and CDR2 LQKENI. The CDR3 sequence is 15 residues long. The CDR3 loop reads CASFMPGTSGNTIYF. The CDR3 DNA sequence: TGTGCCAGCTTCATGCCAGGGACCTCTGGAAACACCATATATTTT.

This clone was counted a single time. The chain uses TRBV6-5 and TRBJ1-6; tentative D call: TRBD1 (6 bases). Trimming pared 0 bases from V and 10 bases from J, leaving 16 bases between. The germline V gene has CDR1 MNHEY and CDR2 SVGAGI. CDR3 length equals 16 residues. DNA of the CDR3: TGTGCCAGCAGTTACTCACGGGGGGCGCGACGGTCACCCCTCCACTTT. This encodes CASSYSRGARRSPLHF.

The V and J genes are TRBV19 and TRBJ2-7; D assignment may be TRBD1 or TRBD2 (5 bases each). In germline, CDR1 is LNHDA, CDR2 SQIVND (reference sequence). Trimming removed 6 bases from V and 0 bases from J, with 15 bases in between. There are 15 residues in the CDR3. The CDR3 loop reads CASSRGSSTSYEQYF. CDR3 sequence (DNA): TGTGCCAGTAGCCGGGGCAGCTCAACCTCCTACGAGCAGTACTTC.

The table lists this clone with a count of one. The V and J genes are TRBV19 and TRBJ2-7, with 9 positions matching TRBD1. This CDR3 region has 13 residues. Germline CDR1 reads LNHDA; CDR2 reads SQIVND (reference sequence). The ends lost 6 bases at V and 5 bases at J; junction bases unmatched: 5. As DNA, the CDR3 is TGTGCCAGTAGGGGACAGGGAGCCCACGAGCAGTACTTC. This gives the protein CASRGQGAHEQYF.

The genes are TRBV19 and TRBJ2-1, with D hard to call. CDR1 and CDR2 (germline): LNHDA, SQIVND (reference sequence). CDR3 size: 16 residues. V lost 0 bases to trimming and J lost 0 bases, with 9 bases between them. CDR3 loop: CASSIDGGSSYNEQFF. CDR3 DNA: TGTGCCAGTAGTATAGACGGCGGAAGCTCCTACAATGAGCAGTTCTTC. Looking up the rest from reference TRBV19 and TRBJ2-1 gives the full variable domain: DGGITQSPKYLFRKEGQNVTLSCEQNLNHDAMYWYRQDPGQGLRLIYYSQIVNDFQKGDIAEGYSVSREKKESFPLTVTSAQKNPTAFYLCASSIDGGSSYNEQFFGPGTRLTVL.